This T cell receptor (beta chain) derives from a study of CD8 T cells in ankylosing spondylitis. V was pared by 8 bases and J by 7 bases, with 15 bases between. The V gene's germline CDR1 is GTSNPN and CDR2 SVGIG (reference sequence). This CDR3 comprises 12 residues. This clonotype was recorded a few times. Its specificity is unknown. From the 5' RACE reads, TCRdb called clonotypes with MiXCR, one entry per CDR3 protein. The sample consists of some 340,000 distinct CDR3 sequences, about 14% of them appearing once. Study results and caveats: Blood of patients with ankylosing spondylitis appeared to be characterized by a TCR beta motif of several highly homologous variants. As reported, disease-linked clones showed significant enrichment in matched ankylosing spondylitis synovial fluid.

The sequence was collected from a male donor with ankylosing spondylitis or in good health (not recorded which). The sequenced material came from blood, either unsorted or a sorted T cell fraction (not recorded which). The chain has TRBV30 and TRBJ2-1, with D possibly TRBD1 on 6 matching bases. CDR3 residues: CAKQGMGNEQFF. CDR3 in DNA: TGTGCCAAACAGGGTATGGGGAATGAGCAGTTCTTC.